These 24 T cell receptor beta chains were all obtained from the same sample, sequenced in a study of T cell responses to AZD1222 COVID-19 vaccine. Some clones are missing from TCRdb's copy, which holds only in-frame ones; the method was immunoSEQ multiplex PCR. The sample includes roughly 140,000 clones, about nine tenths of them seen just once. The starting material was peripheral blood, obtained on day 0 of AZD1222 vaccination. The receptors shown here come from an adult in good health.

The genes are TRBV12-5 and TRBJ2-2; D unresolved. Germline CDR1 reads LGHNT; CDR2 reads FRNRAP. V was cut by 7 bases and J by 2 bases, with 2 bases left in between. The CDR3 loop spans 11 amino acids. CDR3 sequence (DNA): TGTGCTAGTGATAACACCGGGGAGCTGTTTTTT. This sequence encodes CASDNTGELFF. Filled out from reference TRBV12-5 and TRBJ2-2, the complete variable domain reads DARVTQTPRHKVTEMGQEVTMRCQPILGHNTVFWYRQTMMQGLELLAYFRNRAPLDDSGMPKDRFSAEMPDATLATLKIQPSEPRDSAVYFCASDNTGELFFGEGSRLTVL.

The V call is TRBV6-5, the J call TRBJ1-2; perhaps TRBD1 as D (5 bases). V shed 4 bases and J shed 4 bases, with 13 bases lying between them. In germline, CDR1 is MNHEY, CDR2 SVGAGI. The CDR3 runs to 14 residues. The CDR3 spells CASSSMTDAYGYTF. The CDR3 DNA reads TGTGCCAGCAGTTCCATGACAGATGCCTATGGCTACACCTTC.

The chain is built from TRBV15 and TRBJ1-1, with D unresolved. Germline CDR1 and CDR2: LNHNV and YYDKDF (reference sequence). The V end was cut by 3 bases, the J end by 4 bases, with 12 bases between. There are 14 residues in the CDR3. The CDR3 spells CATSSKRTGTEAFF. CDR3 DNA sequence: TGTGCCACCAGCAGCAAAAGGACCGGCACTGAAGCTTTCTTT.

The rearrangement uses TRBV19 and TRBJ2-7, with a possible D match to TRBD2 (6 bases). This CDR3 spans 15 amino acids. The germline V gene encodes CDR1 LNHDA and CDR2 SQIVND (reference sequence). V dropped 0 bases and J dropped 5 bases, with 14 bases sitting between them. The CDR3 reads CASSIDPAGRDEQYF. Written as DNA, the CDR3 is TGTGCCAGTAGTATAGACCCCGCGGGACGGGACGAGCAGTACTTC.

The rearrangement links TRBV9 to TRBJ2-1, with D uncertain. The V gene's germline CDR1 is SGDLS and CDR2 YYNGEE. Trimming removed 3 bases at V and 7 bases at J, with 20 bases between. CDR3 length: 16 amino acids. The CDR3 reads CASSAQTYSTNNEQFF. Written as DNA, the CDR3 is TGTGCCAGCAGCGCCCAGACCTACTCCACTAATAATGAGCAGTTCTTC.

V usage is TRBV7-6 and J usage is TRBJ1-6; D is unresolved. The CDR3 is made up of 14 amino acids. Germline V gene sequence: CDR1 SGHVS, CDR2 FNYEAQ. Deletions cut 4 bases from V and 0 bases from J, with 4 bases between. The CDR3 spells CASSYSSYNSPLHF. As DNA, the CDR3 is TGTGCCAGCAGCTACAGCTCCTATAATTCACCCCTCCACTTT.

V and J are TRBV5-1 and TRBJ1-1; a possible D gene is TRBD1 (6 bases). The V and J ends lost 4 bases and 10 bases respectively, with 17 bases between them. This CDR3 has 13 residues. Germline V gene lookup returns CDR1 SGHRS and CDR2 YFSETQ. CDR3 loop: CASSESGGAGAFF. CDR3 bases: TGCGCCAGCAGCGAATCTGGGGGCGCGGGAGCTTTCTTT.

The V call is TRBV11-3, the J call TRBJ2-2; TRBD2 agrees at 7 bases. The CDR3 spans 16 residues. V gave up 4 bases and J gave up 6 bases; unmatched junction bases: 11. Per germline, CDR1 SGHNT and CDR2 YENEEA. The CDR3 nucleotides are TGTGCCAGCAGCTCCGCGGGGGAAGGCTGGGCCGGGGAGCTGTTTTTT. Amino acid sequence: CASSSAGEGWAGELFF.

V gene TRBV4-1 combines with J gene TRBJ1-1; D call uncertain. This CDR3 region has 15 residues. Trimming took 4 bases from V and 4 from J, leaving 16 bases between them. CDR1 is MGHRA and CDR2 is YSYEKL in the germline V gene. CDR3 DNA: TGCGCCAGCAGCCTTCAGTCCGGAGGTGGCACTGAAGCTTTCTTT. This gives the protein CASSLQSGGGTEAFF.

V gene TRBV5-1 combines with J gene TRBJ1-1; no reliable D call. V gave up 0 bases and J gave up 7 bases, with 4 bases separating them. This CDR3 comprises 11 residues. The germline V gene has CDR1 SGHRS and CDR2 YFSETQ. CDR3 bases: TGCGCCAGCAGCTTGGGATTTGAAGCTTTCTTT. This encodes CASSLGFEAFF.

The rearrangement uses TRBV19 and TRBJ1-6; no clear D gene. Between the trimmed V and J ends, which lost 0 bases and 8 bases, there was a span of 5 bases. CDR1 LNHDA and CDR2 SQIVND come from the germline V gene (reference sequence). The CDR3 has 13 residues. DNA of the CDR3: TGTGCCAGTAGTATAGAAAACGATTCACCCCTCCACTTT. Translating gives CASSIENDSPLHF.

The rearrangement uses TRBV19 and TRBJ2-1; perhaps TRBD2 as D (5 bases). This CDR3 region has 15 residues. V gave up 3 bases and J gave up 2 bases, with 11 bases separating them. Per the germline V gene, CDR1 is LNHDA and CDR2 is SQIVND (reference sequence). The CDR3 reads CASSIDREAYNEQFF. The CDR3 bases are TGTGCCAGTAGTATTGACCGGGAAGCCTACAATGAGCAGTTCTTC. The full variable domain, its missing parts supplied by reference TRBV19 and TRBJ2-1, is DGGITQSPKYLFRKEGQNVTLSCEQNLNHDAMYWYRQDPGQGLRLIYYSQIVNDFQKGDIAEGYSVSREKKESFPLTVTSAQKNPTAFYLCASSIDREAYNEQFFGPGTRLTVL.

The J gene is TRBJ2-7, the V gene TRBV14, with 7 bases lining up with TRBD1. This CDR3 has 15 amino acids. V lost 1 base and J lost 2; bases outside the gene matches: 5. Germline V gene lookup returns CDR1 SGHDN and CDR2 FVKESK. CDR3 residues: CASSQVGDSTYEQYF. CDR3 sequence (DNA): TGTGCCAGCAGCCAAGTCGGGGACAGCACCTACGAGCAGTACTTC.

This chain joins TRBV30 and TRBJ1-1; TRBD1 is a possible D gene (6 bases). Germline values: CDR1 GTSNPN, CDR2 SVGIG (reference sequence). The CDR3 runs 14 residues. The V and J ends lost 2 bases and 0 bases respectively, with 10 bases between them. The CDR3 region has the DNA TGTGCCTGGAGTTTACAGGGAATGAACACTGAAGCTTTCTTT. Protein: CAWSLQGMNTEAFF.

This chain's CDR3 is CASSGSTGVEQFF. The CDR3, as DNA: TGTGCCAGCAGCGGCTCGACGGGGGTAGAGCAGTTCTTC. The chain recombines TRBV6-2 or TRBV6-3 with TRBJ2-1; possibly TRBD2 for D (6 bases). From germline, CDR1 is MNHEY and CDR2 SVGEGT. The CDR3 length is 13 residues. The germline V and J ends were trimmed by 6 bases and 10 bases, with 16 bases remaining between them.

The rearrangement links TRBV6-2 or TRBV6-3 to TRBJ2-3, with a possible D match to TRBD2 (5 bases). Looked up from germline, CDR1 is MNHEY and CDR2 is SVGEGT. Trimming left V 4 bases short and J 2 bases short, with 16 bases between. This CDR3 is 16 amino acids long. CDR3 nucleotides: TGTGCCAGCAGTTCCCCGAAGGCGGGTTCCACAGATACGCAGTATTTT. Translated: CASSSPKAGSTDTQYF.

Here the CDR3 DNA reads TGTGCCAGCAGTTTAAATCCGGGACAGGGGAACTATGGCTACACCTTC. Amino acid sequence: CASSLNPGQGNYGYTF. V gene TRBV6-5 combines with J gene TRBJ1-2; TRBD1 aligns across 10 bases. CDR1 and CDR2 from the germline V gene are MNHEY and SVGAGI. The V and J ends lost 4 bases and 2 bases, in that order; junction bases with no gene match: 7. The CDR3 runs 16 residues.

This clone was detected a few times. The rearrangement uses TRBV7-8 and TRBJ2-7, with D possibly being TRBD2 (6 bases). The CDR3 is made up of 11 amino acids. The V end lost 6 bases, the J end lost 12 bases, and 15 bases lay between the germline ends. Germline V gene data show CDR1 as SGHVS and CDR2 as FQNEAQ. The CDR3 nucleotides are TGTGCCAGCAGACTTATCAGCGGGCTGTACTTC. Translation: CASRLISGLYF.

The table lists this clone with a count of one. CDR3 bases: TGTGCCAGCAGCACCTTCCTGAATGAAAAACTGTTTTTT. Amino acids: CASSTFLNEKLFF. The rearrangement links TRBV9 to TRBJ1-4; D is uncertain. CDR1 is SGDLS, CDR2 YYNGEE, per germline. The CDR3 is 13 residues long. Trimming took off 4 bases at V and 5 bases at J, with 9 bases between the two ends.

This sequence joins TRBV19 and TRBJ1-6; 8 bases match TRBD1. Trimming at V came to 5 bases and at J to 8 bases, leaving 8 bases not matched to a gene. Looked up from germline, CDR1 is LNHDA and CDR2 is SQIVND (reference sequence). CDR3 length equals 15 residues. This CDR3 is CASSETGEGHSPLHF. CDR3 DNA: TGTGCCAGTAGTGAGACAGGGGAAGGGCATTCACCCCTCCACTTT.

As DNA, the CDR3 is TGTGCCAGCAGTGTCGAACTAGCGGGGGAATCTGGCAATGAGCAGTTCTTC. Its protein product is CASSVELAGESGNEQFF. The rearrangement links TRBV6-4 to TRBJ2-1, with 11 positions matching TRBD2. The CDR3 consists of 17 residues. V was pared by 4 bases and J by 6 bases, with 11 bases of the junction left unmatched. The germline V gene encodes CDR1 MRHNA and CDR2 SNTAGT.

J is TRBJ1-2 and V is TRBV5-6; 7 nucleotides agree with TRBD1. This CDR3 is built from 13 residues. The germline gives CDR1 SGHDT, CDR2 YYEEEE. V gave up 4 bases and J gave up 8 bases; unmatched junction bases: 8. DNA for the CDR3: TGTGCCAGCAGCCTCGACAGGGTAATCGGCTACACCTTC. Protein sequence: CASSLDRVIGYTF.

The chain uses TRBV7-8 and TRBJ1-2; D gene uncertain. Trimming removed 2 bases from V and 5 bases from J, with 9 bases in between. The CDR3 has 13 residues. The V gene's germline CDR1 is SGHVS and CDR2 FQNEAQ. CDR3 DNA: TGTGCCAGCAGCTTAAGCTATCTATATGGCTACACCTTC. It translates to CASSLSYLYGYTF.

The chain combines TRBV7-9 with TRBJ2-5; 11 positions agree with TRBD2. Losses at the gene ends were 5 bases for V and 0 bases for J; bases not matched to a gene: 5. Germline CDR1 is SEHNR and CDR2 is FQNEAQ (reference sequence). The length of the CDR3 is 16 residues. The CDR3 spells CASSLRLAGYQETQYF. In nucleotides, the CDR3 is TGTGCCAGCAGCCTTAGACTAGCGGGATACCAAGAGACCCAGTACTTC.